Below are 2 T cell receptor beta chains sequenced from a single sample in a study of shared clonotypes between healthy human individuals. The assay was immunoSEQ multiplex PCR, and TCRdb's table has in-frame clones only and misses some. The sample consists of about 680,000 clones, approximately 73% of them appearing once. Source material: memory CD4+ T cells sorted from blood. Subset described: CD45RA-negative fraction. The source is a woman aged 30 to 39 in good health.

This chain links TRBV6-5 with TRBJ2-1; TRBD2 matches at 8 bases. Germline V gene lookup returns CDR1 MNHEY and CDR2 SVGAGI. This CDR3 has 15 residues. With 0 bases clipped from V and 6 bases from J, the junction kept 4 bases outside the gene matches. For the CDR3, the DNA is TGTGCCAGCAGTTACTCGACTAGCGCTCGCAATGAGCAGTTCTTC. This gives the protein CASSYSTSARNEQFF.

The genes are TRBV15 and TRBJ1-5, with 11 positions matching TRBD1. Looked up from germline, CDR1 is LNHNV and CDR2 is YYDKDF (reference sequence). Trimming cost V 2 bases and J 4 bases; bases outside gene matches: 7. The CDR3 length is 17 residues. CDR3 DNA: TGTGCCACCAGCAGAACCGGGACAGGGGGAAGGAATCAGCCCCAGCATTTT. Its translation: CATSRTGTGGRNQPQHF. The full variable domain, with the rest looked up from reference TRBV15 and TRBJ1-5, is DAMVIQNPRYQVTQFGKPVTLSCSQTLNHNVMYWYQQKSSQAPKLLFHYYDKDFNNEADTPDNFQSRRPNTSFCFLDIRSPGLGDTAMYLCATSRTGTGGRNQPQHFGDGTRLSIL.